This passage covers 24 T cell receptor beta chains from one sample sequenced in a study of cytomegalovirus exposure and HLA in healthy donors. In the PCR, 60 Vbeta and 13 Jbeta primers were used. Only in-frame clones appear in the TCRdb table, and some are missing; sequencing was by immunoSEQ multiplex PCR. The sample yields 100,000 to 150,000 clones, about 86% seen once. Sequencing input: PBMCs. The receptor source for this set is a man between 18 and 29 years old in good health and CMV-seronegative.

In its sample, this clone was seen a few times. V and J are TRBV29-1 and TRBJ1-2, with 7 bases lining up with TRBD1. V lost 6 bases and J lost 5; bases outside the gene matches: 9. Germline V gene lookup returns CDR1 SQVTM and CDR2 ANQGSEA. The CDR3 contains 13 residues. CDR3: CSVETGQRYGYTF. Here the CDR3 DNA reads TGCAGCGTGGAGACGGGACAGAGGTATGGCTACACCTTC.

V is TRBV6-4 and J is TRBJ2-3; 10 bases align to TRBD2. The V gene's germline CDR1 is MRHNA and CDR2 SNTAGT. V lost 4 bases, J lost 2 bases, and 6 bases stayed unmatched. This CDR3 is 16 amino acids long. CDR3 DNA: TGTGCCAGCAGTGTCACTAGCGGGGCCCCCACAGATACGCAGTATTTT. It yields the protein CASSVTSGAPTDTQYF.

The rearrangement links TRBV25-1 to TRBJ1-2; D perhaps matches TRBD1 (5 bases). This CDR3 has 14 residues. The germline CDR1 and CDR2 sequences are MGHDK and SYGVNS. V was cut by 5 bases and J by 8 bases, with 18 bases left in between. The CDR3, as DNA: TGTGCCAGCAGTATGTCAGGGTCGTTGGGGGGCTACACCTTC. Translation: CASSMSGSLGGYTF.

The chain carries TRBV5-1 and TRBJ2-1, with 7 bases matching TRBD2. This CDR3 comprises 17 residues. Germline assignment: CDR1 SGHRS and CDR2 YFSETQ. The ends lost 1 base at V and 8 bases at J; junction bases unmatched: 15. CDR3 sequence reads: CASSLKEIFRLAHEQFF. In DNA, the CDR3 is TGCGCCAGCAGCTTGAAGGAGATTTTCCGACTAGCCCATGAGCAGTTCTTC.

This clone has just one count. The chain is built from TRBV11-2 and TRBJ2-5, with D possibly being TRBD1 (6 bases). Per the germline V gene, CDR1 is SGHAT and CDR2 is FQNNGV. Trimming cost V 1 base and J 4 bases, with 13 bases left between them. CDR3 size: 15 residues. This chain's CDR3 is CASSLVLGRGETQYF. For the CDR3, the DNA is TGTGCCAGCAGCTTAGTTCTAGGCAGGGGAGAGACCCAGTACTTC.

The V call is TRBV27, the J call TRBJ2-1; perhaps TRBD2 as D (7 bases). Germline CDR1 MNHEY, CDR2 SMNVEV (reference sequence). The CDR3 runs to 17 residues. With 6 bases removed from V and 8 bases from J, the gap between germline ends came to 26 bases. CDR3 in DNA: TGTGCCAGCAGCGCCTTCAGTATGAGGGGGGGCTTAGATGAGCAGTTCTTC. Protein: CASSAFSMRGGLDEQFF.

The chain recombines TRBV5-1 with TRBJ2-1; D call uncertain. The CDR3 contains 15 residues. The ends were cut back, 0 bases at V and 9 bases at J, with 16 bases in the middle. The germline gives CDR1 SGHRS, CDR2 YFSETQ. CDR3 in DNA: TGCGCCAGCAGCTTGGAGACACCCGGCCTTAGTGAGCAGTTCTTC. It translates to CASSLETPGLSEQFF.

The CDR3 DNA is TGTGCCACCAGCAGAGATCAAGGGGGGAACACTGAAGCTTTCTTT. This encodes CATSRDQGGNTEAFF. This chain joins TRBV15 and TRBJ1-1; possible D gene TRBD1, 6 bases. V was clipped by 0 bases and J by 1 base, with 9 bases between them. This CDR3 has 15 amino acids. The germline gives CDR1 LNHNV, CDR2 YYDKDF (reference sequence).

The gene calls are TRBV4-1 and TRBJ1-2, with a possible D match to TRBD1 (5 bases). The germline CDR1 and CDR2 sequences are MGHRA and YSYEKL. The V end was cut by 0 bases, the J end by 3 bases, with 14 bases between. This CDR3 has 16 amino acids. This CDR3 reads CASSQDPQGKDYGYTF. DNA for the CDR3: TGCGCCAGCAGCCAAGATCCTCAGGGAAAGGACTATGGCTACACCTTC.

This clone has only one observation. The chain joins TRBV18 to TRBJ1-2; 10 bases match TRBD1. This CDR3 contains 13 residues. The germline V gene encodes CDR1 KGHSH and CDR2 LQKENI. The junction had 4 bases not matched to a gene; V was cut back by 4 bases and J by 8 bases. CDR3 in DNA: TGTGCCAGCTCACACGGGACAGGGGTCGGCTACACCTTC. Its protein is CASSHGTGVGYTF.

The chain combines TRBV28 with TRBJ2-1; the D gene is possibly TRBD2 (6 bases). Per germline, CDR1 MDHEN and CDR2 SYDVKM. Deletions cut 5 bases from V and 14 bases from J, with 13 bases between. The CDR3 has 11 amino acids. The CDR3 sequence: CASSRRSGEFF. For the CDR3, the DNA is TGTGCCAGCAGTCGGAGGTCGGGGGAGTTCTTC.

The V and J genes are TRBV15 and TRBJ1-4; TRBD1 matches at 9 bases. With 8 bases clipped from V and 7 bases from J, the junction kept 8 bases outside the gene matches. Germline lookup yields CDR1 LNHNV and CDR2 YYDKDF (reference sequence). There are 14 residues in the CDR3. CDR3 sequence reads: CATAVGTGTEKLFF. DNA of the CDR3: TGTGCCACCGCTGTAGGGACAGGGACTGAAAAACTGTTTTTT.

The chain has TRBV30 and TRBJ1-1; D unclear. V was clipped by 7 bases and J by 4 bases, with 10 bases between them. Per the germline V gene, CDR1 is GTSNPN and CDR2 is SVGIG (reference sequence). CDR3 length equals 11 residues. The CDR3 sequence: CASHISTEAFF. CDR3 DNA: TGTGCCTCCCACATCAGCACTGAAGCTTTCTTT.

The chain uses TRBV2 and TRBJ1-2, with D possibly matching TRBD1 (5 bases). V was clipped by 3 bases and J by 4 bases, with 9 bases between them. From germline, CDR1 is SNHLY and CDR2 FYNNEI. The CDR3 is 13 amino acids. The CDR3 DNA sequence: TGTGCCAGCAGTGAGGGGCAGAGCTATGGCTACACCTTC. This codes for CASSEGQSYGYTF.

The chain employs TRBV7-2 and TRBJ2-5, with 11 bases lining up with TRBD2. Germline CDR1 reads SGHTA; CDR2 reads FQGNSA. J was trimmed by 5 bases and V by 5 bases; bases with no gene match: 10. The CDR3 extends over 16 amino acids. For the CDR3, the DNA is TGTGCCAGCAGCCCCCGACTAGCGGGGTCGAGGGAGACCCAGTACTTC. This codes for CASSPRLAGSRETQYF.

The rearrangement links TRBV10-3 to TRBJ1-3; 9 positions match TRBD1. The CDR3 spans 16 residues. Germline V CDR1 and CDR2: ENHRY, SYGVKD. J was trimmed by 0 bases and V by 6 bases; bases with no gene match: 6. CDR3 in amino acids: CAIRGDRENSGNTIYF. The CDR3, as DNA: TGTGCCATCAGAGGGGACAGGGAAAACTCTGGAAACACCATATATTTT.

The count of this clone is one. The chain joins TRBV2 to TRBJ1-6; D is possibly TRBD1 (5 bases). The CDR3 loop spans 15 amino acids. From germline, CDR1 is SNHLY and CDR2 FYNNEI. The V end was cut by 8 bases, the J end by 0 bases, with 11 bases between. The CDR3 loop is CASLRGSSYNSPLHF. The DNA of the CDR3 is TGTGCCAGCTTGCGGGGGAGCTCCTATAATTCACCCCTCCACTTT.

The J gene is TRBJ1-2, the V gene TRBV30, with unresolved D. The length of the CDR3 is 12 residues. CDR1 is GTSNPN, CDR2 SVGIG, per germline (reference sequence). V was shortened by 0 bases and J by 6 bases, with 8 bases between the two germline ends. CDR3 loop: CAWSVSANGYTF. The CDR3 coding sequence is TGTGCCTGGAGTGTGTCAGCGAATGGCTACACCTTC. Full variable domain (missing parts from reference TRBV30 and TRBJ1-2): SQTIHQWPATLVQPVGSPLSLECTVEGTSNPNLYWYRQAAGRGLQLLFYSVGIGQISSEVPQNLSASRPQDRQFILSSKKLLLSDSGFYLCAWSVSANGYTFGSGTRLTVV.

The chain carries TRBV7-2 and TRBJ1-3; 8 nucleotides agree with TRBD1. In germline, CDR1 is SGHTA, CDR2 FQGNSA. This CDR3 contains 16 residues. V lost 1 base to trimming and J lost 3 bases; unmatched junction nucleotides: 5. CDR3 in amino acids: CASSLGTGLFGNTIYF. CDR3 nucleotides: TGTGCCAGCAGCTTAGGGACAGGGTTATTTGGAAACACCATATATTTT.

This sequence joins TRBV11-3 and TRBJ1-1; possibly TRBD1 for D (5 bases). The V gene's germline CDR1 is SGHNT and CDR2 YENEEA. The CDR3 consists of 14 residues. The V end was cut by 3 bases, the J end by 0 bases, with 8 bases between. The CDR3 DNA follows: TGTGCCAGCAGCTTCGACAGCATGAACACTGAAGCTTTCTTT. Its translation: CASSFDSMNTEAFF.

V is TRBV19 and J is TRBJ2-1; 7 bases are shared with TRBD2. V shed 2 bases, J shed 4 bases, and the junction held 8 bases outside the gene matches. The germline CDR1 and CDR2 sequences are LNHDA and SQIVND (reference sequence). The CDR3 has 16 residues. CDR3 nucleotide sequence: TGTGCCAGTAGTATATCTAGCAGCGGGACTTACAATGAGCAGTTCTTC. It is translated as CASSISSSGTYNEQFF. The full variable domain, with the rest looked up from reference TRBV19 and TRBJ2-1, is DGGITQSPKYLFRKEGQNVTLSCEQNLNHDAMYWYRQDPGQGLRLIYYSQIVNDFQKGDIAEGYSVSREKKESFPLTVTSAQKNPTAFYLCASSISSSGTYNEQFFGPGTRLTVL.

This clone was recorded once. The rearrangement joins TRBV5-1 to TRBJ2-3; a weak D match, TRBD2 (6 bases). Germline V CDR1 and CDR2: SGHRS, YFSETQ. The CDR3 covers 16 residues. V dropped 0 bases and J dropped 2 bases, with 13 bases sitting between them. The CDR3 coding sequence is TGCGCCAGCAGCTTGGCCGGGACTCAGATCACAGATACGCAGTATTTT. Protein sequence: CASSLAGTQITDTQYF.

This chain connects TRBV15 to TRBJ2-5, with 7 positions matching TRBD2. In germline, CDR1 is LNHNV, CDR2 YYDKDF (reference sequence). CDR3 length: 12 amino acids. The J segment lost 4 bases and the V segment lost 9 bases, leaving 5 bases of the junction unmatched. The CDR3 loop reads CATRTSRETQYF. The CDR3 DNA reads as TGTGCCACTCGGACTAGTAGAGAGACCCAGTACTTC.

This chain uses TRBV27 with TRBJ1-6; possibly TRBD1 for D (5 bases). The V end lost 8 bases, the J end lost 4 bases, and 12 bases lay between the germline ends. The CDR3 loop spans 14 amino acids. Germline CDR1 MNHEY, CDR2 SMNVEV (reference sequence). For the CDR3, the DNA is TGTGCCAGCCAGGGAAATACATATAATTCACCCCTCCACTTT. Protein product: CASQGNTYNSPLHF.